This T cell receptor (beta chain) was obtained from a study of shared clonotypes between healthy human individuals. The V gene's germline CDR1 is SNHLY and CDR2 FYNNEI. The CDR3 totals 14 residues. V was shortened by 8 bases and J by 8 bases, with 21 bases between the two germline ends. This table comes from immunoSEQ multiplex PCR, and its TCRdb copy is limited to in-frame clones, with some not included. Of fewer than 400,000 clones in the sample, less than 85% were seen once. Free of recent acute infections or vaccinations, the donors were healthy HIV-negative adults. This clonotype was obtained from a man younger than 40 in good health. The rearrangement links TRBV2 to TRBJ1-1; perhaps TRBD1 as D (6 bases). Sequencing was carried out using memory CD4+ T cells sorted from blood. Subset given: CD45RA-negative fraction. This CDR3 is CASGTEGEGFEAFF. DNA for the CDR3: TGTGCCAGCGGGACTGAGGGGGAGGGATTCGAAGCTTTCTTT.